One T cell receptor beta chain is described in this entry. What it binds is not known. Unique molecular identifiers featured in each of the TCR beta cDNA libraries. TCRdb independently ran MiXCR on the PCR reads; one entry per CDR3 protein. The table includes about half a million distinct CDR3 sequences, around 36% detected once. The sample comes from a study of post-analysis software for immune sequencing data. General study findings and limits: Versus controls, multiple sclerosis patients showed significantly lower diversity (normalized Chao1).

The source material was blood. This clonotype was obtained from a girl aged 2-17 years with multiple sclerosis.

The CDR3 region is CSARSGNNEKLFF. CDR3 coding DNA: TGCAGTGCTAGGTCCGGGAATAATGAAAAACTGTTTTTT. V is TRBV20-1 and J is TRBJ1-4; D not resolved. CDR1 is DFQATT, CDR2 SNEGSKA, per germline (reference sequence). Trimming shortened V by 3 bases and J by 4 bases, and 9 bases separated the two germline ends. The CDR3 is 13 amino acids.